The 9 T cell receptor beta chains in this list originate from one sample, sequenced in a study of blood T cell repertoires in COVID-19 (dated by TCRdb to about 2020). The method behind the library was the immunoSEQ multiplex PCR assay. Held by TCRdb, this immuneACCESS table contains in-frame sequences only and omits some clones. Under half of the omission traces to an unresolved V gene where checked; the cause of the rest is unknown. The table for this sample lists almost 300,000 clones; around 86% of them were counted only once. The top ten constitute roughly 1.3% of the sample. Sequencing was performed on peripheral blood. Source of these receptors: a man aged 70-80 years with acute or convalescent COVID-19.

The chain combines TRBV7-8 with TRBJ1-1; TRBD1 agrees at 8 bases. CDR1 SGHVS and CDR2 FQNEAQ come from the germline V gene. Trimming cost V 5 bases and J 3 bases; bases outside gene matches: 8. The CDR3 consists of 15 residues. The CDR3 DNA reads TGTGCCAGCAGCCCTAAAACAGGGGGATACACTGAAGCTTTCTTT. Its protein is CASSPKTGGYTEAFF. Variable domain in full (rest from reference TRBV7-8 and TRBJ1-1): GAGVSQSPRYKVAKRGQDVALRCDPISGHVSLFWYQQALGQGPEFLTYFQNEAQLDKSGLPSDRFFAERPEGSVSTLKIQRTQQEDSAVYLCASSPKTGGYTEAFFGQGTRLTVV.

The chain couples TRBV5-4 to TRBJ1-1; maybe TRBD1 (6 bases). Germline V gene sequence: CDR1 SGHNT, CDR2 YYREEE (reference sequence). With 5 bases removed from V and 2 bases from J, the gap between germline ends came to 16 bases. There are 15 residues in the CDR3. The CDR3 loop reads CASRTTGHPNTEAFF. The CDR3 coding sequence is TGTGCCAGCAGGACGACGGGACACCCTAACACTGAAGCTTTCTTT.

V gene TRBV28 combines with J gene TRBJ2-3; D might be TRBD1 (6 bases). This CDR3 is 15 amino acids long. Trimming took off 2 bases at V and 5 bases at J, with 14 bases between the two ends. Germline values: CDR1 MDHEN, CDR2 SYDVKM. CDR3 amino acids: CASSLAGAGLDTQYF. DNA of the CDR3: TGTGCCAGCAGTTTAGCAGGGGCCGGACTAGATACGCAGTATTTT.

The chain has TRBV6-5 and TRBJ1-2, with 7 bases matching TRBD1. The CDR3 spans 15 residues. Trimming at V came to 5 bases and at J to 4 bases, leaving 10 bases not matched to a gene. Germline V CDR1 and CDR2: MNHEY, SVGAGI. The CDR3 protein is CASSTPTQGGYGYTF. CDR3 bases: TGTGCCAGCAGTACCCCAACGCAGGGGGGCTATGGCTACACCTTC.

Turning to this clone: No DNA is shown, since the ends of the CDR3 on it are uncertain; the CDR3 is the one TCRdb lists. The CDR3 reads CASSLGTSVPEQYF. The chain couples TRBV11-3 to TRBJ2-7; the table's D call, TRBD2, was not checked against the DNA. Germline V gene sequence: CDR1 SGHNT, CDR2 YENEEA. Ends included, the CDR3 has 14 residues.

This chain uses TRBV15 with TRBJ2-7, with 10 bases identical to TRBD2. This CDR3 comprises 16 residues. CDR1 is LNHNV and CDR2 is YYDKDF in the germline V gene (reference sequence). Trimming at V came to 2 bases and at J to 5 bases, leaving 9 bases not matched to a gene. CDR3 sequence (DNA): TGTGCCACCAGCAGACACGGCAGCGGGAGGGCCAACGAGCAGTACTTC. Amino acids: CATSRHGSGRANEQYF.

The rearrangement uses TRBV4-2 and TRBJ1-4, with TRBD1 identical over 8 bases. The CDR3 spans 17 residues. Unmatched junction bases numbered 7, after V lost 0 bases and J lost 4 bases. Germline assignment: CDR1 LGHNA and CDR2 YNFKEQ. This CDR3 reads CASSQEPGTGINEKLFF. CDR3 bases: TGTGCCAGCAGCCAAGAACCCGGGACAGGAATTAATGAAAAACTGTTTTTT.

The genes are TRBV7-2 and TRBJ1-6, with 8 bases lining up with TRBD1. J was trimmed by 8 bases and V by 6 bases; bases with no gene match: 6. Germline CDR1 reads SGHTA; CDR2 reads FQGNSA. The CDR3 extends over 14 amino acids. CDR3 residues: CASRDRGNYSPLHF. CDR3 DNA sequence: TGTGCCAGCAGAGACAGGGGTAATTATTCACCCCTCCACTTT.

This chain joins TRBV23-1 and TRBJ1-6, with D perhaps TRBD1 (6 bases). TRBV23-1 is given ORF status, its function remaining uncertain. With 3 bases removed from V and 5 bases from J, the gap between germline ends came to 17 bases. This CDR3 contains 17 residues. CDR3 in amino acids: CASSHAVGGQNNSPLHF. CDR3 DNA sequence: TGCGCCAGCAGTCACGCGGTTGGGGGACAAAATAATTCACCCCTCCACTTT.